These T cell receptor beta chains were read from a single sample in a study of cytomegalovirus exposure and HLA in healthy donors. Sequencing used immunoSEQ multiplex PCR; TCRdb keeps in-frame clones, though not all of them. The repertoire holds some 200,000 clones, with about 86% as singletons. Specimen: PBMCs. These receptors were collected from a woman younger than 45 in good health and CMV-seronegative. CDR3s leave out the opening cysteine and the closing phenylalanine or tryptophan. Clone size is given for some rows only: seen once, a few or many times, or a class if the clone is expanded.

>-|TRBV9
ASSVARQSGTGELF
>-|TRBV5-4
ASSFGGRKNYGYT
>few|TRBV28
ASSPGQGYQPQH
>few|TRBV5-4
ASSTPNRGITEAF
>-|TRBV7-9
SSSLGGTDTQY
>-|TRBV5-1
ASRDLAGVDEQY
>-|TRBV6-5
ASSSQGNQPQH
>-|TRBV28
ASSLSQPQH
>few|TRBV7-2
ASSRRQGERETQY
>-|TRBV18
ASSPGQGAAGWFTGELF
>-|TRBV10-3
AISVGGSYNEQF
>-|TRBV7-9
SSSLAWQGKGEKLF
>-|TRBV25-1
ASRPPGQGALDEQF
>-|TRBV30
AWIRGPRGYT
>-|TRBV18
ASSPPSLIDEQY
>-|TRBV7-2
ASSLGGAGGTNEQF
>-|TRBV7-2
ASSLQGQGVDSPLH
>once|TRBV28
ASSLTLPNSYEQY
>-|TRBV2
ASSHSAGRTTYEQY
>-|TRBV28
ASSSLGGISGNTIY
>-|TRBV5-4
ASSLPRIPQETQY
>-|TRBV7-9
ASSRRTASSYEQY
>-|TRBV2
ASKRGTGGDQPQH
>-|TRBV19
ASLQGFEAF
>-|TRBV7-9
ASSLVDSNTEAF
>-|TRBV7-8
ASSLLAGGLDEQF
>-|TRBV7-9
SSSLGQAGADTEAF
>once|TRBV28
ASRLAGGLSDTQY
>-|TRBV9
ASSAGLTLTEQY
>-|TRBV7-2
ASSLGTGTGSGYT
>-|TRBV6-5
ASSYSSGVNYGYT
>-|TRBV6-5
ASSYLAGFPYEQY
>-|TRBV27
ASSPTYNEQF
>-|TRBV27
ASRGTGRVSPLH
>-|TRBV11-2
ASSLEVSYYEQY
>few|TRBV6-5
ATTGGSTYEQY
>few|TRBV29-1
SVLQGDVSQY
>-|TRBV5-4
ASSLGSGNTEKLF
>-|TRBV11-2
ASSSTGILGTGELF
>-|TRBV27
ASSAEWTGADTQY
>-|TRBV9
ASSVGGLAGDNEQF
>-|TRBV27
ASSPTRQGAGYGYT
>few|TRBV4-3
ASSQDRARNSPLH
>-|TRBV4-1
ASSQGTGGTSYEQY
>-|TRBV4-1
ASSQAPNEQF
>-|TRBV6-5
ASSYKPGATNEKLF
>-|TRBV10-1
ASSAGWTDTYEQY
>-|TRBV5-1
ASSLGQGNEKLF
>-|TRBV14
ASSPSLGGTQY
>-|TRBV4-2
ASSPRRLGA
>-|TRBV18
ASSPREGVEETQY
>once|TRBV7-2
ASSFTGVNEKLF
>-|TRBV7-9
ASSSTGWEKLF
>-|TRBV13
ASSPRDRRSYEQY
>-|TRBV6-5
ASSRQGSVYEQY
>-|TRBV19
ASKTGTNSYNEQF
>-|TRBV12-5
ASGQGAGELF
>-|TRBV19
ASSSQGLGEQY
>-|TRBV19
ASNAPGQVRHGYT
>once|TRBV7-2
ASSLGQGTDTQY